This T cell receptor beta chain was captured in a study of cytomegalovirus exposure and HLA in healthy donors. Study context: The Caucasian-associated ancestry cluster held roughly 80% of roughly 370 genotyped donors. Study-wide results and caveats: After further analysis at a later stage, 16,951 TCR beta sequences were associated with HLA alleles at 0.05 false discovery rate. For most TCR beta V segments, an earlier analysis put the productive rate at about 87% or about 30% of the time. Later analysis reportedly placed an Asian-associated ancestry cluster below the roughly 700-donor mean in N-insertions.

CDR1 and CDR2 from the germline V gene are ENHRY and SYGVKD. Trimming removed 0 bases at V and 0 bases at J, with 16 bases between. CDR3 length: 18 residues. With respect to this clone: As yet, its antigen is unknown.

The primer mix had 60 Vbeta and 13 Jbeta primers. The data were produced by immunoSEQ multiplex PCR, yet TCRdb's version contains in-frame clones alone and is incomplete. The table records under 75,000 clones, about two thirds of them present only once. Source material: PBMCs. The chain links TRBV10-3 to TRBJ2-3, with a possible D match to TRBD2 (7 bases). The clonotype originates from a man aged 35 to 55 in good health and CMV-seropositive. The CDR3 region is CAISESMGGGGSTDTQYF. CDR3 DNA: TGTGCCATCAGTGAGTCGATGGGCGGGGGCGGGAGCACAGATACGCAGTATTTT.